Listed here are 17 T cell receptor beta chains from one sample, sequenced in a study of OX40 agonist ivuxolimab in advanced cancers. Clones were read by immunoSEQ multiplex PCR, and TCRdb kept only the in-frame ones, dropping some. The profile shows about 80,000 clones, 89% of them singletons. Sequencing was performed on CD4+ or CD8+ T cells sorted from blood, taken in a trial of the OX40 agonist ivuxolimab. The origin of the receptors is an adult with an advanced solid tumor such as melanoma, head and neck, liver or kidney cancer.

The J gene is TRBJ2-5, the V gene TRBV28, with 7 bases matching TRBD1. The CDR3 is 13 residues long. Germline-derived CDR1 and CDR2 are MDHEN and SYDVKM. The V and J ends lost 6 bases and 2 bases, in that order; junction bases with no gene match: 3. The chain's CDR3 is CASRRQGQETQYF. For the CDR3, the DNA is TGTGCCAGCAGAAGACAGGGTCAAGAGACCCAGTACTTC.

The CDR3 here is CASSPPGGYTDTQYF. Written as DNA, the CDR3 is TGTGCCAGCAGCCCGCCGGGGGGCTACACAGATACGCAGTATTTT. The chain has TRBV7-2 and TRBJ2-3, with a weak D call TRBD2 (7 bases). The CDR3 loop spans 15 amino acids. V lost 5 bases and J 2 bases, leaving 14 bases between the germline ends. CDR1 is SGHTA, CDR2 FQGNSA, per germline.

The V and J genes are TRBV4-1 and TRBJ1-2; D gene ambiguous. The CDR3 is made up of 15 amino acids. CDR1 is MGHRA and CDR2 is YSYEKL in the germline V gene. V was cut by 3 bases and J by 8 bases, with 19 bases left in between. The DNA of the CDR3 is TGCGCCAGCAGCCACGACGACGGGGAGGTACGCGGCTACACCTTC. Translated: CASSHDDGEVRGYTF.

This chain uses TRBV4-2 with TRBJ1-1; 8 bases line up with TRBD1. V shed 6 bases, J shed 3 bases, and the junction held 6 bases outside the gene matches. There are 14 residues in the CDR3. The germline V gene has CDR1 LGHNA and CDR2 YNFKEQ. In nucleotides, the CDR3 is TGTGCCAGCAGAGAGACAGGGGTGGACACTGAAGCTTTCTTT. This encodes CASRETGVDTEAFF.

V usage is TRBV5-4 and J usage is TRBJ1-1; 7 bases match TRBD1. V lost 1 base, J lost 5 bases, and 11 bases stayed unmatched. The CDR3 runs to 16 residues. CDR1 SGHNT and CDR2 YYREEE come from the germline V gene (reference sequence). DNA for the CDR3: TGTGCCAGCAGCTTGATGACAGGGAGAAGGGGTACTGAAGCTTTCTTT. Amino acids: CASSLMTGRRGTEAFF.

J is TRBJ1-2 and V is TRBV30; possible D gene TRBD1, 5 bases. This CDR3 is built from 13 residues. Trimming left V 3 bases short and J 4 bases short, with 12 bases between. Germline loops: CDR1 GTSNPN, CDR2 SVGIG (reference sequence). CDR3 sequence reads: CAWRMRGSYGYTF. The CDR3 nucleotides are TGTGCCTGGAGGATGAGGGGATCCTATGGCTACACCTTC.

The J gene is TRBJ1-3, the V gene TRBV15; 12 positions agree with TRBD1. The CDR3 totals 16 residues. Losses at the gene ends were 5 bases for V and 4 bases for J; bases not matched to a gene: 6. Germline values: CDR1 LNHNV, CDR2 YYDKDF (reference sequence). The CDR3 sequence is CATSGRDRGLGNTIYF. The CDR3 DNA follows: TGTGCCACCAGCGGGCGGGACAGGGGGCTAGGAAACACCATATATTTT.

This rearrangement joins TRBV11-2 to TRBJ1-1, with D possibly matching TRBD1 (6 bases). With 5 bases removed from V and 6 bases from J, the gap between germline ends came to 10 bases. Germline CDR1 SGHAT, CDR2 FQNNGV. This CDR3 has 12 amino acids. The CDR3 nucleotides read TGTGCCAGCAGCGCACAGGGTCCTGAAGCTTTCTTT. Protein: CASSAQGPEAFF.

Here the CDR3 reads CASSIDVFTRNTEAFF. Written as DNA, the CDR3 is TGTGCCAGTAGTATAGATGTCTTTACCAGAAACACTGAAGCTTTCTTT. The V and J genes are TRBV19 and TRBJ1-1; D call uncertain. This CDR3 comprises 16 residues. Between the trimmed V and J ends, which lost 0 bases and 2 bases, there was a span of 13 bases. The germline V gene encodes CDR1 LNHDA and CDR2 SQIVND (reference sequence).

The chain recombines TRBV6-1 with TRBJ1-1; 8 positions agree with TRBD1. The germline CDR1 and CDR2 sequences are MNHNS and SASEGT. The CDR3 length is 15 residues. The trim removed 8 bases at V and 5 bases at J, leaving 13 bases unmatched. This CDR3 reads CASVDRGRVGTEAFF. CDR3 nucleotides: TGTGCCAGCGTAGACAGGGGCAGAGTTGGGACTGAAGCTTTCTTT.

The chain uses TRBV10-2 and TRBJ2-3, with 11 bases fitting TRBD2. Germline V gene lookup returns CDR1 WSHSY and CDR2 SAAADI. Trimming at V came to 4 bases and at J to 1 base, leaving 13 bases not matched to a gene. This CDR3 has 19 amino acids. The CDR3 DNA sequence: TGCGCCAGCAGTGGGGTCCCGGCTAGCGGGGGGCAAGGCACAGATACGCAGTATTTT. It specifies CASSGVPASGGQGTDTQYF.

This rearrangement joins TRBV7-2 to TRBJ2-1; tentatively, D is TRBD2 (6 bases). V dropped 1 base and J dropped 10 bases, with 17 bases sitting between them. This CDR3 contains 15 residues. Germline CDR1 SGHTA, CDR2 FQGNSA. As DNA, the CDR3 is TGTGCCAGCAGCTTAGGGTACCCTTCTAGCGCAGAGCAGTTCTTC. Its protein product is CASSLGYPSSAEQFF.

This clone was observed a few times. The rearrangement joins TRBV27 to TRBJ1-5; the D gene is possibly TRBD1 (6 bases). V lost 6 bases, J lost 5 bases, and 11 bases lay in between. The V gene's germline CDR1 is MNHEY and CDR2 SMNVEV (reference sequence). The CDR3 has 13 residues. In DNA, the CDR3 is TGTGCCAGCAGCACGGACAGCCATCAGCCCCAGCATTTT. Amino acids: CASSTDSHQPQHF.

This CDR3 reads CASSPLGQGADGYTF. The DNA of the CDR3 is TGTGCCAGCTCACCTTTGGGACAGGGGGCGGATGGCTACACCTTC. The rearrangement joins TRBV18 to TRBJ1-2, with 12 bases aligning to TRBD1. Germline V gene sequence: CDR1 KGHSH, CDR2 LQKENI. With 3 bases clipped from V and 6 bases from J, the junction kept 5 bases outside the gene matches. The CDR3 is 15 residues long.

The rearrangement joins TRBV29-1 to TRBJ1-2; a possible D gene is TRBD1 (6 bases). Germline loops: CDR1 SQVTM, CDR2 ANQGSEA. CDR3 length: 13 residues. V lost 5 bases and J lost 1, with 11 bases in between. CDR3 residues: CSVRTQGNYGYTF. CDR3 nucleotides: TGCAGCGTTAGGACACAGGGTAACTATGGCTACACCTTC. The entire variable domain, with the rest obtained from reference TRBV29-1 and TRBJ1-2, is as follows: SAVISQKPSRDICQRGTSLTIQCQVDSQVTMMFWYRQQPGQSLTLIATANQGSEATYESGFVIDKFPISRPNLTFSTLTVSNMSPEDSSIYLCSVRTQGNYGYTFGSGTRLTVV.

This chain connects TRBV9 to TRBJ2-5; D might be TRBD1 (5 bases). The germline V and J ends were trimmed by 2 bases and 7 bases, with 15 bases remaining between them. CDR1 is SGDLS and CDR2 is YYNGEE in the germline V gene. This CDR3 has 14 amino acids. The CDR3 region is CASSVYQGEGTQYF. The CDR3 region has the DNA TGTGCCAGCAGCGTTTATCAGGGCGAAGGGACCCAGTACTTC.

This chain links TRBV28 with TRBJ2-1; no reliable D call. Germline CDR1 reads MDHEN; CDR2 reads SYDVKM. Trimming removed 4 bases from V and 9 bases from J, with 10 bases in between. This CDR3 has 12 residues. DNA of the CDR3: TGTGCCAGCAGTTCCATAGTGGTTGAGCAGTTCTTC. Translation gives CASSSIVVEQFF.